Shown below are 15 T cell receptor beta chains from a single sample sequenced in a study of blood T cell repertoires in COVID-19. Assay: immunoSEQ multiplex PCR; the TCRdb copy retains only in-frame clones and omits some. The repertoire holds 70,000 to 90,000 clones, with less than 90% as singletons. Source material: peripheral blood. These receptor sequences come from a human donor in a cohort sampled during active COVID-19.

The DNA of the CDR3 is TGCGCCAGCAGCCTAAGGACAGGGCTCGCTGAAGCTTTCTTT. Its translation is CASSLRTGLAEAFF. This chain uses TRBV5-1 with TRBJ1-1; TRBD1 matches 8 bases. J lost 6 bases, V lost 4 bases, and 8 bases had no gene match. The CDR3 extends over 14 amino acids. Germline CDR1 reads SGHRS; CDR2 reads YFSETQ.

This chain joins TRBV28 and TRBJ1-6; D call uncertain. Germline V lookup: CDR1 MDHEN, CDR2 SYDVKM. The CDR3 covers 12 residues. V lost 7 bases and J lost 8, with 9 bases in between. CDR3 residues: CASKLVDSPLHF. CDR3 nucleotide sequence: TGTGCCAGCAAACTTGTGGATTCACCCCTCCACTTT. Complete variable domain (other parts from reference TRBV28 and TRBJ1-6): DVKVTQSSRYLVKRTGEKVFLECVQDMDHENMFWYRQDPGLGLRLIYFSYDVKMKEKGDIPEGYSVSREKKERFSLILESASTNQTSMYLCASKLVDSPLHFGNGTRLTVT.

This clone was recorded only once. The CDR3 loop is CATSDLRDSRELFF. CDR3 DNA: TGTGCCACCAGTGATTTGCGGGACAGTCGGGAGCTGTTTTTT. This sequence joins TRBV24-1 and TRBJ2-2; 7 nucleotides match TRBD1. The junction had 3 bases not matched to a gene; V was cut back by 0 bases and J by 9 bases. Germline V gene data show CDR1 as KGHDR and CDR2 as SFDVKD. The CDR3 is 14 residues long.

CDR3 coding DNA: TGCAGCGTTGTTAGGACAGAGTCCTACGAGCAGTACTTC. Residues: CSVVRTESYEQYF. The rearrangement joins TRBV29-1 to TRBJ2-7; TRBD1 is a possible D gene (6 bases). Germline lookup yields CDR1 SQVTM and CDR2 ANQGSEA. CDR3 length: 13 residues. V was clipped by 4 bases and J by 1 base, with 11 bases between them.

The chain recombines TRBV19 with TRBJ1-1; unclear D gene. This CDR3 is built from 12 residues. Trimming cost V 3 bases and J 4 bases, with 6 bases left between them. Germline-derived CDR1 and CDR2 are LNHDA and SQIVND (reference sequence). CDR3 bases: TGTGCCAGTAGTATCGGGTCCACTGAAGCTTTCTTT. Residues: CASSIGSTEAFF.

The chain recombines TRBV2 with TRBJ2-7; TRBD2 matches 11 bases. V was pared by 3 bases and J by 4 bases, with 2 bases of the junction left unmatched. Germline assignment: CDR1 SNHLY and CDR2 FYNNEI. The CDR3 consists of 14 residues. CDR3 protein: CASSDVAGGYEQYF. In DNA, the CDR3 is TGTGCCAGCAGTGATGTAGCGGGAGGGTACGAGCAGTACTTC.

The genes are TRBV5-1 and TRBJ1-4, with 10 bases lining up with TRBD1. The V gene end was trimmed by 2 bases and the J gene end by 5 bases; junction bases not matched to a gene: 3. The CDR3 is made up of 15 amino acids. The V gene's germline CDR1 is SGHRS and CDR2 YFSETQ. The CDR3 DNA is TGCGCCAGCAGCTTACTGACAGGGGGCAATGAAAAACTGTTTTTT. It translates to CASSLLTGGNEKLFF.

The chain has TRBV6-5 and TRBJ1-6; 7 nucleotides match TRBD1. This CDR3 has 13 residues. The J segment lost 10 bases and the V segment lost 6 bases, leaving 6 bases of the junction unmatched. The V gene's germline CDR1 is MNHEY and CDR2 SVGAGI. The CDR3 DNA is TGTGCCAGCAGGAGGGACAGCGGATCACCCCTCCACTTT. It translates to CASRRDSGSPLHF.

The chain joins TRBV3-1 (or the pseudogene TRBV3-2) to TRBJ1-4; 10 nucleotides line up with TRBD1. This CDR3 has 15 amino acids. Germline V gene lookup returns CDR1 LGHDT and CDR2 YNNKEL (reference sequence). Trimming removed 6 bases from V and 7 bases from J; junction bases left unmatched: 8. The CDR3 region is CASRLGQGEAEKLFF. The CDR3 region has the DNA TGTGCCAGCAGACTAGGACAGGGGGAGGCTGAAAAACTGTTTTTT.

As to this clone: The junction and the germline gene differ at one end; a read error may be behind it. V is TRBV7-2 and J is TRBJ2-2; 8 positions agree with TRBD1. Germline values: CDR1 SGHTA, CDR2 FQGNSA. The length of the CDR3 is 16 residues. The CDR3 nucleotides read TGTGCCAGCAGGTTAGCCCAGGGGGCTTACACCGGGGAGCTGTTTTTT. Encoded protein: CASRLAQGAYTGELFF.

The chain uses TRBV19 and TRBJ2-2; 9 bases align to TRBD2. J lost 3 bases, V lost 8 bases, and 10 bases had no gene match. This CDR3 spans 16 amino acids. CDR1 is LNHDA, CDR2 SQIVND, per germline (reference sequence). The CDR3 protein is CASGNSGSVDTGELFF. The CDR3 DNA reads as TGTGCCAGTGGAAATAGCGGGAGTGTCGACACCGGGGAGCTGTTTTTT.

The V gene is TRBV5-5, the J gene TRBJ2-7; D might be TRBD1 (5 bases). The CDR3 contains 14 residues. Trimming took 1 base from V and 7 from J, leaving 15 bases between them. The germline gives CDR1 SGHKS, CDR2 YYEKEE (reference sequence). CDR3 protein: CASSLWGDVLEQYF. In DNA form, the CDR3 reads TGTGCCAGCAGCTTGTGGGGCGACGTCTTAGAGCAGTACTTC.

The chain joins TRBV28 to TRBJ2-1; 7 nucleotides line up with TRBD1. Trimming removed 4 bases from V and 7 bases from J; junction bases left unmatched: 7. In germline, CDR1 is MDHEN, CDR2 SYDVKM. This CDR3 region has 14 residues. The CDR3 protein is CASSSQDRMNEQFF. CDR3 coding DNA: TGTGCCAGCAGTTCACAGGACAGGATGAATGAGCAGTTCTTC.

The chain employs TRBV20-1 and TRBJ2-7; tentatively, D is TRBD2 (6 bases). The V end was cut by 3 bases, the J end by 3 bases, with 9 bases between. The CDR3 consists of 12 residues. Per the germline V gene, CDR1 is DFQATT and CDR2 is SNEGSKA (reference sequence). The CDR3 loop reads CSASTGVYEQYF. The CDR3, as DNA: TGCAGTGCTAGTACGGGGGTCTACGAGCAGTACTTC.

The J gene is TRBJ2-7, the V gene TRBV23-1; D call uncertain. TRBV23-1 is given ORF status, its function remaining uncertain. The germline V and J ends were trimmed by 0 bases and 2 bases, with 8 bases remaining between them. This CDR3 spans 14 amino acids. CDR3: CASSQSGRPYEQYF. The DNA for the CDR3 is TGCGCCAGCAGTCAATCAGGCAGGCCCTACGAGCAGTACTTC.